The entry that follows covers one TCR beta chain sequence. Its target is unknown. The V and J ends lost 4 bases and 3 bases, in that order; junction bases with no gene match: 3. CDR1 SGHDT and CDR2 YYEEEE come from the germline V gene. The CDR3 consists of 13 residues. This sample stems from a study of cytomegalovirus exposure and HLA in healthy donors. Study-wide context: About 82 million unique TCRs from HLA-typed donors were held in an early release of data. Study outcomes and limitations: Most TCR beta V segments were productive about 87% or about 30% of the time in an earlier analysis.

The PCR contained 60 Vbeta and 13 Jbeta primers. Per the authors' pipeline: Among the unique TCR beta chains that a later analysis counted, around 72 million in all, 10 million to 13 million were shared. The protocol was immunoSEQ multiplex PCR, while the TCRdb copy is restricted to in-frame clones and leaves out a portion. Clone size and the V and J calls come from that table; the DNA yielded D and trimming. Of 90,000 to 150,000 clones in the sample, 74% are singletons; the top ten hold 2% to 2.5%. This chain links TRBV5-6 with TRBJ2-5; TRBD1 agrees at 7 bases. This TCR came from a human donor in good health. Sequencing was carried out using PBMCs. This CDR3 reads CASSTDRKETQYF. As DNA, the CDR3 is TGTGCCAGCAGCACGGACAGGAAAGAGACCCAGTACTTC.